A selection of T cell receptor beta chains follows, all from one sample in a study of blood T cell repertoires in COVID-19. The assay was immunoSEQ multiplex PCR, and TCRdb's table has in-frame clones only and misses some. The profile shows some 98,000 clones, roughly 80% of them singletons. Sample: peripheral blood. These receptor sequences come from a human donor in a cohort sampled during active COVID-19. Both conserved end residues are part of each CDR3. A D gene is named only where the DNA matches it firmly. Not every row has a clone size; where given, it reads once, few, many or a size class.

V gene: TRBV3-1/TRBV3-2
J gene: TRBJ2-7
clone size: .
CDR3 length: 15
D gene: .
CDR3 DNA: TGTGCCAGCAGCCGGAGCCGGACAGCTTACTACGAGCAGTACTTC
CDR3 protein: CASSRSRTAYYEQYF

V gene: TRBV14
J gene: TRBJ2-1
clone size: few
CDR3 length: 15
D gene: TRBD2
CDR3 DNA: TGTGCCAGCAGCCCTCTAGCGGGAGGGCCGCTTGAGCAGTTCTTC
CDR3 protein: CASSPLAGGPLEQFF

V gene: TRBV19
J gene: TRBJ2-1
clone size: .
CDR3 length: 14
D gene: .
CDR3 DNA: TGTGCCAGTAATCTAGGGGCGACCTACAATGAGCAGTTCTTC
CDR3 protein: CASNLGATYNEQFF

V gene: TRBV30
J gene: TRBJ2-1
clone size: .
CDR3 length: 12
D gene: .
CDR3 DNA: TGTGCCTTTGGGACTTCTTACAATGAGCAGTTCTTC
CDR3 protein: CAFGTSYNEQFF

V gene: TRBV7-9
J gene: TRBJ1-1
clone size: .
CDR3 length: 15
D gene: TRBD1
CDR3 DNA: TGTGCCAGCAGCCAGTGGACAGGAGGGAACACTGAAGCTTTCTTT
CDR3 protein: CASSQWTGGNTEAFF

V gene: TRBV18
J gene: TRBJ2-7
clone size: few
CDR3 length: 17
D gene: TRBD2
CDR3 DNA: TGTGCCAGCTCACTGGGACTAGCGGGAGGGCCGTTCTACGAGCAGTACTTC
CDR3 protein: CASSLGLAGGPFYEQYF

V gene: TRBV5-1
J gene: TRBJ2-5
clone size: .
CDR3 length: 15
D gene: TRBD2
CDR3 DNA: TGCGCCAGCAGCCGGAGCGGGGGTCTCCAAGAGACCCAGTACTTC
CDR3 protein: CASSRSGGLQETQYF

V gene: TRBV19
J gene: TRBJ2-7
clone size: .
CDR3 length: 19
D gene: TRBD2
CDR3 DNA: TGTGCCAGTAGTATACGCGGGACTAGCGGGAGTGGGAGATCCTACGAGCAGTACTTC
CDR3 protein: CASSIRGTSGSGRSYEQYF

V gene: TRBV27
J gene: TRBJ1-2
clone size: .
CDR3 length: 14
D gene: .
CDR3 DNA: TGTGCCAGCAGTCCCCTCGGGTCTCGGTATGGCTACACCTTC
CDR3 protein: CASSPLGSRYGYTF

V gene: TRBV15
J gene: TRBJ2-7
clone size: .
CDR3 length: 14
D gene: .
CDR3 DNA: TGTGCCACCAGCAGAGGCGTAGCGCTCTACGAGCAGTACTTC
CDR3 protein: CATSRGVALYEQYF

V gene: TRBV9
J gene: TRBJ1-2
clone size: .
CDR3 length: 13
D gene: .
CDR3 DNA: TGTGCCAGCAGCGTAGATCAGGGGTTAGGCTACACCTTC
CDR3 protein: CASSVDQGLGYTF

V gene: TRBV28
J gene: TRBJ2-7
clone size: once
CDR3 length: 12
D gene: .
CDR3 DNA: TGTGCTCATAGTAGTTCTCTCTCCGAGCAGTACTTC
CDR3 protein: CAHSSSLSEQYF

V gene: TRBV19
J gene: TRBJ1-1
clone size: .
CDR3 length: 10
D gene: .
CDR3 DNA: TGTGCCAGCGGGGGGACTGAAGCTTTCTTT
CDR3 protein: CASGGTEAFF

V gene: TRBV3-1/TRBV3-2
J gene: TRBJ1-1
clone size: once
CDR3 length: 14
D gene: .
CDR3 DNA: TGTGCCAGCACCTTACAGGGCCTGAACACTGAAGCTTTCTTT
CDR3 protein: CASTLQGLNTEAFF

V gene: TRBV6-5
J gene: TRBJ2-7
clone size: .
CDR3 length: 15
D gene: TRBD1
CDR3 DNA: TGTGCCAGCACTAAATCCGGGACAGGGGACGACGAGCAGTACTTC
CDR3 protein: CASTKSGTGDDEQYF

V gene: TRBV9
J gene: TRBJ2-3
clone size: .
CDR3 length: 19
D gene: TRBD2
CDR3 DNA: TGTGCCAGCAGCGTAGCTGCTAGCGGGAAGGTGGTTAGCACAGATACGCAGTATTTT
CDR3 protein: CASSVAASGKVVSTDTQYF

V gene: TRBV7-2
J gene: TRBJ2-7
clone size: .
CDR3 length: 15
D gene: .
CDR3 DNA: TGTGCCAGCAGCTTAGCAAGCGGTGGCTTTTACGAGCAGTACTTC
CDR3 protein: CASSLASGGFYEQYF

V gene: TRBV28
J gene: TRBJ1-4
clone size: .
CDR3 length: 14
D gene: .
CDR3 DNA: TGTGCCAGCTCCCCGGGGATCGCCAATGAAAAACTGTTTTTT
CDR3 protein: CASSPGIANEKLFF

V gene: TRBV9
J gene: TRBJ1-2
clone size: .
CDR3 length: 15
D gene: .
CDR3 DNA: TGTGCCAGCAGCGATACAGGGTCTACTAACTATGGCTACACCTTC
CDR3 protein: CASSDTGSTNYGYTF

V gene: TRBV5-1
J gene: TRBJ1-4
clone size: .
CDR3 length: 14
D gene: .
CDR3 DNA: TGCGCCAGCAGCTTGTTGGGTGGGCGTGAAAAACTGTTTTTT
CDR3 protein: CASSLLGGREKLFF

V gene: TRBV19
J gene: TRBJ1-3
clone size: few
CDR3 length: 14
D gene: .
CDR3 DNA: TGTGCCAGTAGTATGTCCTTCTCTGGAAACACCATATATTTT
CDR3 protein: CASSMSFSGNTIYF

V gene: TRBV19
J gene: TRBJ2-7
clone size: .
CDR3 length: 13
D gene: TRBD1
CDR3 DNA: TGTGCCAGTAGTCTTGGACAGGGTGGCGAGCAGTACTTC
CDR3 protein: CASSLGQGGEQYF

V gene: TRBV28
J gene: TRBJ2-2
clone size: .
CDR3 length: 18
D gene: TRBD1
CDR3 DNA: TGTGCCAGCAGTCCCATACTCAGACAGGGATCGAACACCGGGGAGCTGTTTTTT
CDR3 protein: CASSPILRQGSNTGELFF

V gene: TRBV29-1
J gene: TRBJ2-7
clone size: .
CDR3 length: 11
D gene: .
CDR3 DNA: TGCAGCGTCCGTTACAGGTACGAGCAGTACTTC
CDR3 protein: CSVRYRYEQYF

V gene: TRBV28
J gene: TRBJ1-3
clone size: .
CDR3 length: 16
D gene: TRBD1
CDR3 DNA: TGTGCCAGCAGTTTACTCGCCGGGACAGCTGGAAACACCATATATTTT
CDR3 protein: CASSLLAGTAGNTIYF

V gene: TRBV2
J gene: TRBJ2-3
clone size: .
CDR3 length: 15
D gene: TRBD2
CDR3 DNA: TGTGCCAGCAGTGAAGCACGGGAGGGGTCAGATACGCAGTATTTT
CDR3 protein: CASSEAREGSDTQYF

V gene: TRBV19
J gene: TRBJ2-1
clone size: .
CDR3 length: 15
D gene: TRBD2
CDR3 DNA: TGTGCCAGTAGGGTAGCGGGAGAACGGGACAATGAGCAGTTCTTC
CDR3 protein: CASRVAGERDNEQFF

V gene: TRBV5-4
J gene: TRBJ1-1
clone size: .
CDR3 length: 12
D gene: .
CDR3 DNA: TGTGCCAGCAGCTTTAACAGGATTGAAGCTTTCTTT
CDR3 protein: CASSFNRIEAFF